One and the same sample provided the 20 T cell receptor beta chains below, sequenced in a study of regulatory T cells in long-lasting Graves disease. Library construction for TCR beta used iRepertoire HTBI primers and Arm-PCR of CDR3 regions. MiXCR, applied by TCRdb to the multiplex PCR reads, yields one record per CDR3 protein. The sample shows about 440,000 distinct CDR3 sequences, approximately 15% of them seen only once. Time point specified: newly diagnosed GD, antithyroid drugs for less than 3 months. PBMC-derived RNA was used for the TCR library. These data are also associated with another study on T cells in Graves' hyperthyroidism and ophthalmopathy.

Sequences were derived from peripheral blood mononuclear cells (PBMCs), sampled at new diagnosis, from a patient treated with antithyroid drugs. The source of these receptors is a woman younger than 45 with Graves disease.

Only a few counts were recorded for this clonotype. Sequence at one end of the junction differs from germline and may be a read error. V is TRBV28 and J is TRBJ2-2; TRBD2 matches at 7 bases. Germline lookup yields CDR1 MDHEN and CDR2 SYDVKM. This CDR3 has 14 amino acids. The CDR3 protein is CAIKRDLNTGKLFF. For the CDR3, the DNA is TGTGCCATCAAGCGGGACCTGAACACCGGGAAGCTGTTTTTT.

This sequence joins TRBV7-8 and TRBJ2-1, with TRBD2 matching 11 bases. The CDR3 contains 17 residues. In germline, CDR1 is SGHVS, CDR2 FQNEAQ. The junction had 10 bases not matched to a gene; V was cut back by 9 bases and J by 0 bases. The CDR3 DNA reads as TGTGCCAGTTCTGGGACTAGCGGCTTTAGCTCCTACAATGAGCAGTTCTTC. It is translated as CASSGTSGFSSYNEQFF.

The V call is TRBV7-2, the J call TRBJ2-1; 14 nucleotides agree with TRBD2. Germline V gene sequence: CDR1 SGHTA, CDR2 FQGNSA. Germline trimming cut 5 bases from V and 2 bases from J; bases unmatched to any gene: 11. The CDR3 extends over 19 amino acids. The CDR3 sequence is CASSPTGLAGAPAYNEQFF. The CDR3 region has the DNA TGTGCCAGCAGCCCCACGGGACTAGCGGGAGCGCCTGCCTACAATGAGCAGTTCTTC.

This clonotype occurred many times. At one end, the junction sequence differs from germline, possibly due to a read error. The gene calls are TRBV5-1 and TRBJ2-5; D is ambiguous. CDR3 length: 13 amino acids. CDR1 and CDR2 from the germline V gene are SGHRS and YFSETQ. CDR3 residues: CASSLNPQETQYF. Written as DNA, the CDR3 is TGTGCCAGCAGCTTAAACCCGCAAGAGACCCAGTACTTC.

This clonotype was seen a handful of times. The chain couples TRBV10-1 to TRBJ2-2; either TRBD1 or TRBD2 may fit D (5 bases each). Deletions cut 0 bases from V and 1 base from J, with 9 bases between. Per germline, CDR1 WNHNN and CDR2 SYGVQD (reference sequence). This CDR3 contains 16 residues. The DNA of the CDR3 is TGCGCCAGCAGTGAGTCGGGACGTAAGAACACCGGGGAGCTGTTTTTT. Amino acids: CASSESGRKNTGELFF.

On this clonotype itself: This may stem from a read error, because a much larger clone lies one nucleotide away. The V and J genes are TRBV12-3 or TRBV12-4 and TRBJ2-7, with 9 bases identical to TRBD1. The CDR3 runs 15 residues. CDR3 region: CASSFQGQGIGEQHF. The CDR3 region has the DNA TGTGCCAGCAGTTTCCAGGGACAGGGCATCGGGGAGCAGCACTTC.

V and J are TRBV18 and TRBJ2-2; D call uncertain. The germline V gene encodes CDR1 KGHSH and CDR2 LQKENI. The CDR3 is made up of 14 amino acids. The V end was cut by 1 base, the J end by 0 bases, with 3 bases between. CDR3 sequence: CASSPRSNTGELFF. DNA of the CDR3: TGTGCCAGCTCACCACGGTCGAACACCGGGGAGCTGTTTTTT. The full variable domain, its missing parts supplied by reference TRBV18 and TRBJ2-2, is NAGVMQNPRHLVRRRGQEARLRCSPMKGHSHVYWYRQLPEEGLKFMVYLQKENIIDESGMPKERFSAEFPKEGPSILRIQQVVRGDSAAYFCASSPRSNTGELFFGEGSRLTVL.

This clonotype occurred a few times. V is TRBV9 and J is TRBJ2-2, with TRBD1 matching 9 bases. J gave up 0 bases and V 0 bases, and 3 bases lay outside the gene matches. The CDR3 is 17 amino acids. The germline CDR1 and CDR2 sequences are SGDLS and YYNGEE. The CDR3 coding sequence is TGTGCCAGCAGCGTAGATCGGACAGGGGCGAACACCGGGGAGCTGTTTTTT. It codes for CASSVDRTGANTGELFF.

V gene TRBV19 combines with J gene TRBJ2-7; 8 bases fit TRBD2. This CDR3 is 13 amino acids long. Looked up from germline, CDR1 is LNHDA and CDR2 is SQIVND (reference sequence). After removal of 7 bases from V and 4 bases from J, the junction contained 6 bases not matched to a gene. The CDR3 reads CASTGGERYEQYF. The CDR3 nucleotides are TGTGCCAGTACGGGGGGGGAGAGGTACGAGCAGTACTTC.

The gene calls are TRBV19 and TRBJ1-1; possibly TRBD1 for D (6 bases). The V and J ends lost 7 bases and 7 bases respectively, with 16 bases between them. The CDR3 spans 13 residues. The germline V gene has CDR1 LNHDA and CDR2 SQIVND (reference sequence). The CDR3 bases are TGTGCCAGTAAAGGGGGGTCTCAGAGTGAAGCTTTCTTT. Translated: CASKGGSQSEAFF.

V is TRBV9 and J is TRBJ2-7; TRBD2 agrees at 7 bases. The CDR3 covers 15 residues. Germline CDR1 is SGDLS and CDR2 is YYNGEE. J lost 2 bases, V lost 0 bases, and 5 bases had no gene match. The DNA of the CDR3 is TGTGCCAGCAGCGTAGCGGGCGGGAGTCCCTACGAGCAGTACTTC. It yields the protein CASSVAGGSPYEQYF.

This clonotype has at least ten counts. The CDR3 is CASSQEVRDTEAFF. The CDR3 DNA sequence: TGTGCCAGCAGCCAAGAGGTCAGGGACACTGAAGCTTTCTTT. The rearrangement uses TRBV3-1 and TRBJ1-1; TRBD1 might be the D (5 bases). CDR3 length: 14 amino acids. The V end was cut by 0 bases, the J end by 3 bases, with 8 bases between. Germline CDR1 and CDR2: LGHDT and YNNKEL (reference sequence). The variable domain in full, with the rest retrieved from reference TRBV3-1 and TRBJ1-1, is DTAVSQTPKYLVTQMGNDKSIKCEQNLGHDTMYWYKQDSKKFLKIMFSYNNKELIINETVPNRFSPKSPDKAHLNLHINSLELGDSAVYFCASSQEVRDTEAFFGQGTRLTVV.

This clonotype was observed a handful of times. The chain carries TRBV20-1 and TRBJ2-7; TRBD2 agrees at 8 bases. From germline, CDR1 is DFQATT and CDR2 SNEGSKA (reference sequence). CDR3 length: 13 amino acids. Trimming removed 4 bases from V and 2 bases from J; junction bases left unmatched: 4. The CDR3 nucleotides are TGCAGTGCTATAGCGGGATTAGCCTACGAGCAGTACTTC. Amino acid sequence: CSAIAGLAYEQYF.

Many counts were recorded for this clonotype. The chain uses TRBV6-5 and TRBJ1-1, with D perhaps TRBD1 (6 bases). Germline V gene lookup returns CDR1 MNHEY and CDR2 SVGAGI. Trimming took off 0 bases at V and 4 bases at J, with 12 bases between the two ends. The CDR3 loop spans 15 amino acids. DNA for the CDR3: TGTGCCAGCAGTTACTCTCATTTCAGGGGCACTGAAGCTTTCTTT. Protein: CASSYSHFRGTEAFF.

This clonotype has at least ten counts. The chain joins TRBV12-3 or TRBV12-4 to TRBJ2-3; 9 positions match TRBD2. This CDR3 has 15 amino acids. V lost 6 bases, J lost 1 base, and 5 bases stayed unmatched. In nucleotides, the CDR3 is TGTGCCAGCAGCTTCCTAGCGGGACGCACAGATACGCAGTATTTT. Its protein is CASSFLAGRTDTQYF.

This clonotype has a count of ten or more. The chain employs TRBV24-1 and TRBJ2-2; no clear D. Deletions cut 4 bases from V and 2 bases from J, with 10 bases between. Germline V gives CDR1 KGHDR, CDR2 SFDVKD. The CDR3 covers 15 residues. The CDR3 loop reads CATSDPYRNTGELFF. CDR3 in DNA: TGTGCCACCAGTGACCCTTACCGAAACACCGGGGAGCTGTTTTTT.

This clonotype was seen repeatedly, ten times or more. This CDR3 is CASSLSSYNEQFF. The CDR3 DNA follows: TGTGCCAGCAGTCTGAGCTCCTACAATGAGCAGTTCTTC. The rearrangement joins TRBV12-3 or TRBV12-4 to TRBJ2-1; D is ambiguous. Trimming cost V 5 bases and J 0 bases, with 5 bases left between them. CDR3 length: 13 amino acids.

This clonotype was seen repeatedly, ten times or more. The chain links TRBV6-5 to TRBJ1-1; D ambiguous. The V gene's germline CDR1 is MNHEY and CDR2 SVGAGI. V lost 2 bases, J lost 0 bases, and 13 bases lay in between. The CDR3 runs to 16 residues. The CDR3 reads CASSYALGLMNTEAFF. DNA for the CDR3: TGTGCCAGCAGTTACGCCCTCGGACTAATGAACACTGAAGCTTTCTTT.

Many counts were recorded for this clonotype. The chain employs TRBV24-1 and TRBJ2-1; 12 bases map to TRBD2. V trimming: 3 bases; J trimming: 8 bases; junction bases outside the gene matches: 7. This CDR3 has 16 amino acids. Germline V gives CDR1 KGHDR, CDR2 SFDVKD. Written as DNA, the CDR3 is TGTGCCACCAGTGATCCACTAGCGGGAGGACGCGATGAGCAGTTCTTC. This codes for CATSDPLAGGRDEQFF.

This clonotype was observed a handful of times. CDR3 bases: TGTGCTAGTGGTTTGGTTGGAGGGGGTGAGCAGTTCTTC. This encodes CASGLVGGGEQFF. The V gene is TRBV12-5, the J gene TRBJ2-1; D could derive from TRBD1 or TRBD2 (6 bases each). CDR1 is LGHNT and CDR2 is FRNRAP in the germline V gene. This CDR3 comprises 13 residues. V shed 0 bases and J shed 9 bases, with 9 bases lying between them.